Described below is a single T cell receptor (beta chain) sequence and its context. This clonotype has a handful of counts. The antigen it binds to is not known. No qualities accompany the bases; no much larger clone lies one base away. The sample's treatment or condition label is to be understood as: allogeneic hematopoietic cell transplantation with graft depleted of TCRalphabeta T cells and CD19 B cells. The transplant recipients were children given TCRalphabeta/CD19-depleted allogeneic hematopoietic cell grafts. The library was produced with PCR. The instrument given in TCRdb is Illumina HiSeq 2500. Molecular barcoding was employed in the preparation of TCR libraries, with unique molecular identifiers being used to normalize TCRbeta repertoire quantification. TCRdb passed the public sequencing reads through fastp at Q25 and MiXCR, retaining productive beta sequences. Under each unique CDR3 protein, matching rows form one entry showing the most common genes and DNA. A total of 610,000 or so distinct CDR3 sequences appear in this sample, 20% to 30% of them only once. The ten largest clones capture around a third of the sample.

This record belongs to a study of T-cell reconstitution after alpha-beta-depleted transplantation in children (TCRdb year 2016). Regarding the study in general: Using TCR repertoire profiling, the study quantitatively followed how T-cell immune reconstitution unfolded in children after TCRalphabeta/CD19-depleted allogeneic hematopoietic cell transplantation.

What the work shows at the level of the full study, not this receptor alone: In some patients, the high TCRbeta diversity seen at day 60 was put down to recipient T cells and intrathymic progenitors that had survived conditioning. The apparently early recovery of alphabetaT-cell counts about two months after transplant reportedly depended on only several hundred rapidly expanded clones that came from non-depleted graft cells. The frequencies of hyperexpanded clones fell over the following months, and after one year, T-cell counts and TCRbeta diversity were mostly attributed to newly produced T cells.

The CDR3 starts with the cysteine, ends with the phenylalanine, and has 15 residues. Of all the DNA, just the CDR3 is kept, 45 bases in frame from base 1. V was cut back by 1 base and J by 5 bases, leaving a gap of 13 bases between them. The germline V gene (reference sequence) yields SEHNR for CDR1 and FQNEAQ for CDR2. Specimen: PBMCs, collected before TCRalphabeta/CD19-depleted stem cell transplant. The chain joins TRBV7-9 to TRBJ2-3; the D gene cannot be named for sure. This receptor was identified in a boy in the first two years of life with Wiskott-Aldrich syndrome, due to receive a stem cell transplant. The CDR3 amino acid sequence is: CASSLVGGLVDTQYF. Here is the DNA: TGTGCCAGCAGCTTAGTAGGCGGTTTGGTAGATACGCAGTATTTT.